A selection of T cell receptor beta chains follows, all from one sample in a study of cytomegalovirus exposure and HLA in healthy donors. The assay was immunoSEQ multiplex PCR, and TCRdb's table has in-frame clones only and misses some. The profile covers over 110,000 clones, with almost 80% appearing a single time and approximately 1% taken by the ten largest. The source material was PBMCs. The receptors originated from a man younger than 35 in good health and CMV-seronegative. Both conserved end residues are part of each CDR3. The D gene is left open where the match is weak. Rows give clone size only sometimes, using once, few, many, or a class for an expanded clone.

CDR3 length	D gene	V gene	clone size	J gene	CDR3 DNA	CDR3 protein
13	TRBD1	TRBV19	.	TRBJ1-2	TGTGCCAGCAAGTTGACAGGGTCCTATGGCTACACCTTC	CASKLTGSYGYTF
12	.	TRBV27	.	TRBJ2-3	TGTGCCAGCGGTCCTGGGGGGGATACGCAGTATTTT	CASGPGGDTQYF
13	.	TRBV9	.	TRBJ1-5	TGTGCCAGCAGCGCCCGGACTGGTCAGCCCCAGCATTTT	CASSARTGQPQHF
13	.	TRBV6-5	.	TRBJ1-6	TGTGCCAGCAGTTATCAATCCAATTCACCCCTCCACTTT	CASSYQSNSPLHF
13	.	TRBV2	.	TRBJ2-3	TGTGCCAGTCGGGCAGGGGTGGTAGATACGCAGTATTTT	CASRAGVVDTQYF
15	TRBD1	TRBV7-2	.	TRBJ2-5	TGTGCCAGCAGCTTTCCGGGACAGCTTAGAGAGACCCAGTACTTC	CASSFPGQLRETQYF
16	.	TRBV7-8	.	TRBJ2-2	TGTGCCAGCAGCCCGGCACCCGGACAGAACACCGGGGAGCTGTTTTTT	CASSPAPGQNTGELFF
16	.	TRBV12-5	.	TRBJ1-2	TGTGCTAGTGGTTTGGCCCACCTCAGGGTCAACTATGGCTACACCTTC	CASGLAHLRVNYGYTF
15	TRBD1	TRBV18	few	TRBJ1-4	TGTGCCAGCTCACTGGGACAGGGGGCAGGCGAAAAACTGTTTTTT	CASSLGQGAGEKLFF
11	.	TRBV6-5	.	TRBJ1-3	TGTGCCAGCACGGAGGGGAACACCATATATTTT	CASTEGNTIYF
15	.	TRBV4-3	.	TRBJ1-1	TGCGCCAGCAGCCAAGATCAGTCAGGGAACGCTGAAGCTTTCTTT	CASSQDQSGNAEAFF
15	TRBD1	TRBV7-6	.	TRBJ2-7	TGTGCCAGCAGCTTAGAGACAGGGGTTACCTACGAGCAGTACTTC	CASSLETGVTYEQYF
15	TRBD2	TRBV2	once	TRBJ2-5	TGTGCCAGCAGCGGGGGGGCCGGCCCCACAGAGACCCAGTACTTC	CASSGGAGPTETQYF
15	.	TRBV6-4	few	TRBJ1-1	TGTGCCAGCAGTCTCGGCCGGGGATTAAGTACTGAAGCTTTCTTT	CASSLGRGLSTEAFF
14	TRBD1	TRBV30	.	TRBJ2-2	TGTGCCTGGAGTACAGGGGTAGGCACCGGGGAGCTGTTTTTT	CAWSTGVGTGELFF
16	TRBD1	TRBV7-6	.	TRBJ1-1	TGTGCCAGCAGCTTAAGGGACAGGGGGGAGAACACTGAAGCTTTCTTT	CASSLRDRGENTEAFF
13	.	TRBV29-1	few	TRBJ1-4	TGCAGCGCGCGACTGGGGCTCGGTGAAAAACTGTTTTTT	CSARLGLGEKLFF
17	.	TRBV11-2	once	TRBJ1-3	TGTGCCAGCAGCTTAGAGTACAGGGACCCCTCTGGAAACACCATATATTTT	CASSLEYRDPSGNTIYF
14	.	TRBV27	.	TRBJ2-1	TGTGCCAGCAGTTTATTGGGGGCCTTCCCGGAGCAGTTCTTC	CASSLLGAFPEQFF
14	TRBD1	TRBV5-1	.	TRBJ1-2	TGCGCCAGCAGCTTGGCCGGACAGGCGAATGGCTACACCTTC	CASSLAGQANGYTF
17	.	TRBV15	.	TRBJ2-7	TGTGCCACCAGCCAAACCCCCCGGGACAAGAGGGCCTACGAGCAGTACTTC	CATSQTPRDKRAYEQYF
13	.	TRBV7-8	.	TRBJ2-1	TGTGCCAGCAGCTTAGGGGGAGGCAATGAGCAGTTCTTC	CASSLGGGNEQFF
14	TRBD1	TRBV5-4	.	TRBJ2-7	TGTGCCAGCAGCTCGGGACAGGGAATTTACGAGCAGTACTTC	CASSSGQGIYEQYF
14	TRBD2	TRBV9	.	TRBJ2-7	TGTGCCAGCAGCACCGGGACTAGCGGCTACGAGCAGTACTTC	CASSTGTSGYEQYF
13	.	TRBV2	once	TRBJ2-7	TGTGCCAGCAGTGGGACAGACCCCCACGAGCAGTACTTC	CASSGTDPHEQYF
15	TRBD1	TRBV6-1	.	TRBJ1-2	TGTGCCAGCAGTGTCCAGGGACAGGGGGCGCGAGGCTACACCTTC	CASSVQGQGARGYTF
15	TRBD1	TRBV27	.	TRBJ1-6	TGTGCCAGCAGTTTAAGGGGGCAGGCTAATTCACCCCTCCACTTT	CASSLRGQANSPLHF
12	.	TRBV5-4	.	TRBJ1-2	TGTGCCAGCAGCGGGGGACTTGGGGGCTACACCTTC	CASSGGLGGYTF
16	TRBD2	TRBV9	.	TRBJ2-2	TGTGCCAGCAGAACTAGCGGGGGGGCGAACACCGGGGAGCTGTTTTTT	CASRTSGGANTGELFF
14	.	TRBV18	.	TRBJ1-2	TGTGCCAGCTCACCACCGGCCAGGCCCTATGGCTACACCTTC	CASSPPARPYGYTF
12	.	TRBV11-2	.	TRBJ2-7	TGTGCCAGCAGCAGCCGGGACACCGAGCAGTACTTC	CASSSRDTEQYF
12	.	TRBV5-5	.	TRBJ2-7	TGTGCCAGCAGCGCGGGTTCCTACGAGCAGTACTTC	CASSAGSYEQYF
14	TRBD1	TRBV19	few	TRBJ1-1	TGTGCCAGTAGTAAAGGACAGGGGAACGCTGAAGCTTTCTTT	CASSKGQGNAEAFF
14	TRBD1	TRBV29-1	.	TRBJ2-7	TGCAGCGTTCTGCCGGGACAGGGGGGAAACGAGCAGTACTTC	CSVLPGQGGNEQYF
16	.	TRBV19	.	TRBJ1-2	TGTGCCAGTAGGAAAAGGGGTGGAGGGTTTGCCTATGGCTACACCTTC	CASRKRGGGFAYGYTF
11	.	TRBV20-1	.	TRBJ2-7	TGCAGTGCTAGAGAGGGCCCCGGAACGTACTTC	CSAREGPGTYF
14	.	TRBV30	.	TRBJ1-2	TGTGCCTGGAGGGAAGGGGCGAGCGTGTATGGCTACACCTTC	CAWREGASVYGYTF
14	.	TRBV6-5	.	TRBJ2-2	TGTGCCAGCAGTTACTCCAGGGTCGGAGGGGAGCTGTTTTTT	CASSYSRVGGELFF
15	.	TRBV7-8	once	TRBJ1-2	TGTGCCAGCAGCCCTGAAGACAGCGACTGGGGTGGCTACACCTTC	CASSPEDSDWGGYTF
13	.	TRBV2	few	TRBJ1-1	TGTGCCAGCAGCGATACAGCGAACACTGAAGCTTTCTTT	CASSDTANTEAFF
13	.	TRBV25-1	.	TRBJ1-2	TGTGCCAGCAGTGAATACAGGGATAATGGCTACACCTTC	CASSEYRDNGYTF
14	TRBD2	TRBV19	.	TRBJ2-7	TGTGCCAGTAGTATTGCGGGGGTGTACGACGAGCAGTACTTC	CASSIAGVYDEQYF